This TCR beta chain was captured by sequencing in a study of early T cells in non-severe SARS-CoV-2 infection. Turning to the study itself: Sequencing of unsorted whole blood was done on bulk RNA, leaving chains unpaired. General study findings and limits: Comparison of clonotypes with VDJdb favored anti-spike CD8 responses while missing private and CD4 specificities.

V dropped 5 bases and J dropped 2; count of bases not matched to a gene: 7. Germline V gene lookup returns CDR1 SGHAT and CDR2 FQNNGV. The CDR3 extends over 15 amino acids. This clonotype was picked up a small number of times. Its antigen is undetermined. Researchers attached unique molecular identifiers to individual cDNA molecules. A single record per CDR3 protein comes from TCRdb applying MiXCR to the 5' RACE reads. The data show about 82,000 distinct CDR3 sequences, about 13% seen once. The sequence derives from an adult who was a healthcare worker with PCR-confirmed SARS-CoV-2 infection or an uninfected control (not recorded which). The chain recombines TRBV11-2 with TRBJ2-3; 7 positions agree with TRBD1. Sequenced input: whole blood. In nucleotides, the CDR3 is TGTGCCAGCAGCCTGACGACAGGGTACACAGATACGCAGTATTTT. Residues: CASSLTTGYTDTQYF.